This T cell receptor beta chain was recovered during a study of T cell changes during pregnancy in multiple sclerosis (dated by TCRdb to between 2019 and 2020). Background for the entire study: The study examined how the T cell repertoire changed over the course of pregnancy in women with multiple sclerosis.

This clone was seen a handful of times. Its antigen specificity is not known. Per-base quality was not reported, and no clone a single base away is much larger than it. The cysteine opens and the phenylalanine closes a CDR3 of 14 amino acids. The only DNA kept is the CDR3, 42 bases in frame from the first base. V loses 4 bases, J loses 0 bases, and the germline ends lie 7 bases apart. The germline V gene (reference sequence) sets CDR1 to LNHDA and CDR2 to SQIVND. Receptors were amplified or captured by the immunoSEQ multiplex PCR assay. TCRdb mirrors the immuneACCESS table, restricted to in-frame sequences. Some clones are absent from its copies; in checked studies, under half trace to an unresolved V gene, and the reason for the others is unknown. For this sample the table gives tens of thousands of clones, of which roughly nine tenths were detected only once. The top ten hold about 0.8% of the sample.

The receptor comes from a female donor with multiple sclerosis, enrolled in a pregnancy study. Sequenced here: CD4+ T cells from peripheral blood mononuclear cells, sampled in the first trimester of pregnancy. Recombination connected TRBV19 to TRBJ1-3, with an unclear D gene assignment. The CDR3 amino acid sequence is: CASSTVFSGNTIYF. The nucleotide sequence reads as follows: TGTGCCAGTAGTACAGTCTTCTCTGGAAACACCATATATTTT.